This entry lists 8 T cell receptor beta chains sequenced from one sample in a study of blood T cells in healthy people across ages. The use of a sample-barcoded 5' primer and a J-beta primer mix characterized a second PCR of roughly 7 to 11 cycles. In TCRdb, the 5' RACE reads were re-called with MiXCR into one record per CDR3 protein. This table has about a million distinct CDR3 sequences, under 40% appearing once. What was sequenced was blood. These receptors originate from a man between 18 and 35 years old in good health.

The table lists this clonotype with a few counts. The chain joins TRBV18 to TRBJ2-3; TRBD1 matches 12 bases. The CDR3 has 16 amino acids. Losses at the gene ends were 2 bases for V and 3 bases for J; bases not matched to a gene: 3. CDR1 is KGHSH, CDR2 LQKENI, per germline. CDR3 nucleotides: TGTGCCAGCTCACCAGGGACAGGGGGCGCGACAGATACGCAGTATTTT. Translated: CASSPGTGGATDTQYF.

This clonotype was seen just once. The J gene is TRBJ2-2, the V gene TRBV6-5, with 8 positions matching TRBD1. Germline V lookup: CDR1 MNHEY, CDR2 SVGAGI. Trimming removed 5 bases from V and 2 bases from J; junction bases left unmatched: 4. This CDR3 region has 15 residues. In DNA, the CDR3 is TGTGCCAGCAGTCTGACAGGGGATAACACCGGGGAGCTGTTTTTT. This sequence encodes CASSLTGDNTGELFF.

The rearrangement uses TRBV7-9 and TRBJ1-1; the D is unclear. Germline CDR1 reads SEHNR; CDR2 reads FQNEAQ (reference sequence). The CDR3 has 15 residues. V lost 2 bases and J lost 1, with 11 bases in between. Here the CDR3 reads CASSLFFVGNTEAFF. Here the CDR3 DNA reads TGTGCCAGCAGCTTATTTTTCGTAGGGAACACTGAAGCTTTCTTT.

The gene calls are TRBV29-1 and TRBJ2-2; TRBD2 aligns across 7 bases. V dropped 3 bases and J dropped 4; count of bases not matched to a gene: 8. Germline-derived CDR1 and CDR2 are SQVTM and ANQGSEA. CDR3 length equals 15 residues. CDR3 DNA: TGCAGCGTTGATTACGGGACGGGGGGCACCGGGGAGCTGTTTTTT. Residues: CSVDYGTGGTGELFF.

In its sample, this clonotype was seen a few times. This chain joins TRBV4-1 and TRBJ2-7, with 9 bases matching TRBD1. This CDR3 contains 15 residues. Germline V gene lookup returns CDR1 MGHRA and CDR2 YSYEKL. V shed 5 bases and J 3 bases; nucleotides not matched to a gene: 8. Here the CDR3 DNA reads TGCGCCAGCAGCGTTGGAGACAGGGGGAGCTACGAGCAGTACTTC. Translation gives CASSVGDRGSYEQYF.

This clonotype showed up just a few times. The V gene is TRBV9, the J gene TRBJ2-5; TRBD2 agrees at 7 bases. The CDR3 length is 16 residues. From germline, CDR1 is SGDLS and CDR2 YYNGEE. The junction had 7 bases not matched to a gene; V was cut back by 0 bases and J by 2 bases. For the CDR3, the DNA is TGTGCCAGCAGCGTAGCAGGCCTAGCGGCTCAAGAGACCCAGTACTTC. Translation: CASSVAGLAAQETQYF.

This clonotype was observed a single time. The rearrangement uses TRBV5-1 and TRBJ2-7; tentatively, D is TRBD1 (6 bases). V was pared by 1 base and J by 12 bases, with 23 bases between. This CDR3 comprises 15 residues. Germline loops: CDR1 SGHRS, CDR2 YFSETQ. CDR3 nucleotides: TGCGCCAGCAGCTTGAGTGGGGGCCCACGAGAGACCCGGTACTTC. Protein: CASSLSGGPRETRYF. Combining the CDR3 with reference TRBV5-1 and TRBJ2-7 gives the whole variable domain KAGVTQTPRYLIKTRGQQVTLSCSPISGHRSVSWYQQTPGQGLQFLFEYFSETQRNKGNFPGRFSGRQFSNSRSEMNVSTLELGDSALYLCASSLSGGPRETRYFGPGTRLTVT.

This sequence joins TRBV4-3 and TRBJ2-4; D is unclear. CDR1 LGHNA and CDR2 YSLEER come from the germline V gene. The CDR3 spans 14 residues. V was shortened by 3 bases and J by 8 bases, with 14 bases between the two germline ends. CDR3: CASSQIISGDIQYF. The CDR3 DNA reads as TGCGCCAGCAGCCAGATAATTAGTGGGGACATTCAGTACTTC.